Below, 2 T cell receptor beta chains from the same sample are listed, as sequenced in a study of blood T cell repertoires in COVID-19. Generated by immunoSEQ multiplex PCR, the TCRdb table keeps only in-frame clones and is missing some. Among about 250,000 clones, 70% to 90% were seen once, and the ten largest hold approximately 2.2%. The sequenced sample was peripheral blood. These receptors came from a woman aged 40-49 years who had recovered from COVID-19.

The chain carries TRBV27 and TRBJ1-1, with D possibly being TRBD1 (6 bases). Trimming pared 6 bases from V and 8 bases from J, leaving 13 bases between. This CDR3 contains 12 residues. Germline CDR1 is MNHEY and CDR2 is SMNVEV (reference sequence). The CDR3 protein is CASSLRGQEAFF. CDR3 nucleotide sequence: TGTGCCAGCAGCCTCAGGGGTCAGGAAGCTTTCTTT.

The rearrangement uses TRBV6-5 and TRBJ1-2; TRBD1 aligns across 12 bases. Germline values: CDR1 MNHEY, CDR2 SVGAGI. This CDR3 has 15 amino acids. V shed 2 bases and J 8 bases; nucleotides not matched to a gene: 6. CDR3 protein: CASSYQGQGAEGYTF. In DNA, the CDR3 is TGTGCCAGCAGTTACCAGGGACAGGGGGCTGAGGGCTACACCTTC.